This T cell receptor (beta chain) is drawn from a study of T cell responses to AZD1222 COVID-19 vaccine. Overall study findings and caveats: Seropositive status at baseline applied to only a handful of AZD1222 recipients. Most donors were white British and more were female, and clonal diversity was possibly underestimated. Spike-specific TCRs gained breadth and depth after people received two AZD1222 doses.

In regard to this clone: As yet, its antigen is unknown.

The CDR3 length is 15 residues. The V gene's germline CDR1 is SGHTA and CDR2 FQGNSA. Between the trimmed V and J ends, which lost 2 bases and 3 bases, there was a span of 10 bases. Sequencing was performed with immunoSEQ multiplex PCR; in TCRdb, only in-frame clones are kept and a portion is missing. The table lists 100,000 or so clones, about 86% of them singletons. The source was peripheral blood, collected 28 days after the second AZD1222 dose. The receptor's source is an adult who received the AZD1222 COVID-19 vaccine. This chain joins TRBV7-2 and TRBJ1-4; D call uncertain. The CDR3 DNA is TGTGCCAGCAGCTTAAGGGCTGCGGCTAATGAAAAACTGTTTTTT. Protein product: CASSLRAAANEKLFF.